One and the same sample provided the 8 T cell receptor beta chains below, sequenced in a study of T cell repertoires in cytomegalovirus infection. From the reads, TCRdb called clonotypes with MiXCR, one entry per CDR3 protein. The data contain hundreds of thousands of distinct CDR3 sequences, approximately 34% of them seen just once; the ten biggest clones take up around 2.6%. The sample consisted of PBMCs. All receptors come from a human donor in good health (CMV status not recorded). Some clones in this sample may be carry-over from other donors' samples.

CDR3 sequence (DNA): TGTGCCAGCAGCCCAAAAGTGCGTAGCGGAGACACCGGGGAGCTGTTTTTT. It encodes CASSPKVRSGDTGELFF. The genes are TRBV5-4 and TRBJ2-2, with D possibly being TRBD2 (6 bases). The V end lost 4 bases, the J end lost 3 bases, and 19 bases lay between the germline ends. Germline lookup yields CDR1 SGHNT and CDR2 YYREEE (reference sequence). The CDR3 spans 17 residues. Variable domain in full (rest from reference TRBV5-4 and TRBJ2-2): ETGVTQSPTHLIKTRGQQVTLRCSSQSGHNTVSWYQQALGQGPQFIFQYYREEENGRGNFPPRFSGLQFPNYSSELNVNALELDDSALYLCASSPKVRSGDTGELFFGEGSRLTVL.

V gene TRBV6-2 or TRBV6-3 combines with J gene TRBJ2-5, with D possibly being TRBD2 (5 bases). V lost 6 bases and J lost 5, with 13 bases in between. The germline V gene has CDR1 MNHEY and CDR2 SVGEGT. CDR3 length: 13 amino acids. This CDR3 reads CASRRVAFETQYF. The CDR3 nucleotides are TGTGCCAGCAGGAGGGTTGCATTCGAGACCCAGTACTTC.

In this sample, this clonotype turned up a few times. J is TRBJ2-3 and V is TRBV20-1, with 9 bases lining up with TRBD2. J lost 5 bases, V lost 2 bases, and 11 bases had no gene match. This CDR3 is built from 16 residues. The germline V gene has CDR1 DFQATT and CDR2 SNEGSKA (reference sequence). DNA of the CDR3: TGCAGTGCTAGACCCTATAGCGGGAGTCTGAGAGATACGCAGTATTTT. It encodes CSARPYSGSLRDTQYF.

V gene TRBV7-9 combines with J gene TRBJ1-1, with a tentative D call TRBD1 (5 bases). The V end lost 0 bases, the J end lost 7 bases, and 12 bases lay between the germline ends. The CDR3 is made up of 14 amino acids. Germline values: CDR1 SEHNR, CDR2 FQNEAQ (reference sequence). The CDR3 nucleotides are TGTGCCAGCAGCTTAGCCCGGGGGGAAGGTGAAGCTTTCTTT. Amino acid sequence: CASSLARGEGEAFF.

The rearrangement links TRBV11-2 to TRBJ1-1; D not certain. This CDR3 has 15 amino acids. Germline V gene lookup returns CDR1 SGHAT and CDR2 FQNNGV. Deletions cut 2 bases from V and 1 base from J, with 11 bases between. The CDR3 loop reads CASSLWAGSNTEAFF. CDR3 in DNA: TGTGCCAGCAGCTTATGGGCAGGTTCGAACACTGAAGCTTTCTTT.

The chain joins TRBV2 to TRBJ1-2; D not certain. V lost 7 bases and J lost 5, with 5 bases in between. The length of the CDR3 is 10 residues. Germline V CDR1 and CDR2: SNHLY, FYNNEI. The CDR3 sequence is CASMGYGYTF. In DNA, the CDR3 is TGTGCCAGCATGGGGTATGGCTACACCTTC.

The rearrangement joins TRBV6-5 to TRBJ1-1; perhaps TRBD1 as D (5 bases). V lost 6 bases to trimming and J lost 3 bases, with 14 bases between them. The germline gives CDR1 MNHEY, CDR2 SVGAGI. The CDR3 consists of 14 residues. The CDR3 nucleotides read TGTGCCAGCAGATCATGGGGCCCGTACACTGAAGCTTTCTTT. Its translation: CASRSWGPYTEAFF.

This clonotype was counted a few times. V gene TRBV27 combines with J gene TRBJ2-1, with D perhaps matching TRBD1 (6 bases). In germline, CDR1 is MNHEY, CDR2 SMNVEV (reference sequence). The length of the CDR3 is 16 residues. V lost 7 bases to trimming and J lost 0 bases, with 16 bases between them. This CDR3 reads CASNPRGASSYNEQFF. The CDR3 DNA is TGTGCCAGCAACCCCAGGGGCGCGAGCTCCTACAATGAGCAGTTCTTC.